Following are 15 T cell receptor beta chains from one sample sequenced in a study of identical twins. TCRdb fed the 5' RACE reads into MiXCR, producing one record per CDR3 protein. The data show 420,000 or so distinct CDR3 sequences, less than 20% seen once. Sequencing was carried out using naive T cells sorted from blood. Source of these receptors: a man aged 50-60 years in good health.

The chain joins TRBV12-3 or TRBV12-4 to TRBJ1-1; D might be TRBD1 (5 bases). The CDR3 covers 13 residues. Trimming took off 7 bases at V and 0 bases at J, with 9 bases between the two ends. The CDR3 is CASTLGVNTEAFF. CDR3 sequence (DNA): TGTGCCAGCACACTGGGGGTGAACACTGAAGCTTTCTTT.

This clonotype was observed a handful of times. The chain links TRBV29-1 to TRBJ2-1, with D possibly being TRBD1 (6 bases). From germline, CDR1 is SQVTM and CDR2 ANQGSEA. Trimming took off 5 bases at V and 8 bases at J, with 13 bases between the two ends. The CDR3 runs 12 residues. The chain's CDR3 is CSVWTEFDEQFF. CDR3 in DNA: TGCAGCGTTTGGACAGAATTCGATGAGCAGTTCTTC.

The rearrangement uses TRBV6-2 or TRBV6-3 and TRBJ2-2, with no clear D. V was shortened by 7 bases and J by 9 bases, with 9 bases between the two germline ends. CDR3 length: 11 amino acids. Germline loops: CDR1 MNHEY, CDR2 SVGEGT. CDR3 DNA sequence: TGTGCCAGCACTCAAAATTGGGAGCTGTTTTTT. Protein: CASTQNWELFF.

The rearrangement uses TRBV7-3 and TRBJ1-3, with D possibly being TRBD1 (5 bases). Germline-derived CDR1 and CDR2 are SGHTA and FQGTGA. Trimming removed 0 bases at V and 1 base at J, with 13 bases between. The CDR3 is 17 amino acids. The CDR3 reads CASSLTTGHGSGNTIYF. CDR3 nucleotide sequence: TGTGCCAGCAGCTTAACCACAGGCCACGGGTCTGGAAACACCATATATTTT.

This clonotype came up a few times. The chain carries TRBV5-1 and TRBJ1-2, with D perhaps matching TRBD1 (6 bases). The ends were cut back, 0 bases at V and 1 base at J, with 10 bases in the middle. Per germline, CDR1 SGHRS and CDR2 YFSETQ. The CDR3 covers 15 residues. CDR3 protein: CASSLAEGGNYGYTF. The CDR3 nucleotides are TGCGCCAGCAGCTTGGCCGAGGGGGGTAACTATGGCTACACCTTC.

V usage is TRBV6-2 or TRBV6-3 and J usage is TRBJ2-1; 10 bases line up with TRBD2. J lost 8 bases, V lost 4 bases, and 5 bases had no gene match. CDR3 length: 14 amino acids. Germline V lookup: CDR1 MNHEY, CDR2 SVGEGT. For the CDR3, the DNA is TGTGCCAGCAGTTTTGGACTAGCGGTGGATGAGCAGTTCTTC. It is translated as CASSFGLAVDEQFF.

This clonotype appeared a few times. The V gene is TRBV7-9, the J gene TRBJ2-7; 9 bases fit TRBD1. Germline V gene lookup returns CDR1 SEHNR and CDR2 FQNEAQ (reference sequence). This CDR3 has 14 amino acids. V was pared by 5 bases and J by 5 bases, with 7 bases of the junction left unmatched. CDR3 region: CASSSGTGQNEQYF. In DNA, the CDR3 is TGTGCCAGCAGCAGCGGGACAGGGCAAAACGAGCAGTACTTC.

This clonotype occurred a few times. The genes are TRBV5-1 and TRBJ2-5, with TRBD1 as a possible D gene (6 bases). Per the germline V gene, CDR1 is SGHRS and CDR2 is YFSETQ. The CDR3 sequence is 15 residues long. The ends were cut back, 4 bases at V and 4 bases at J, with 17 bases in the middle. The CDR3 region has the DNA TGCGCCAGCAGCGTCGGCCCAGGGGCAGGAGAGACCCAGTACTTC. It codes for CASSVGPGAGETQYF.

A word on this clonotype: This could be a read error, since a much larger clone is one nucleotide away. V and J are TRBV11-2 and TRBJ1-6, with no clear D. Germline V lookup: CDR1 SGHAT, CDR2 FQNNGV. The CDR3 is 18 residues long. CDR3 nucleotide sequence: TGTGCCAGCAGCTTACGGTTTCGGGAAGGCTCCTATAATTCACCCCTCCCCTTT. Its protein product is CASSLRFREGSYNSPLPF.

The chain links TRBV20-1 to TRBJ2-1; TRBD1 matches 7 bases. There are 14 residues in the CDR3. The V segment lost 5 bases and the J segment 6 bases; nucleotides outside the gene matches: 10. In germline, CDR1 is DFQATT, CDR2 SNEGSKA (reference sequence). In nucleotides, the CDR3 is TGCAGTGCTGGACCGGCGACAGGGACCAATGAGCAGTTCTTC. This gives the protein CSAGPATGTNEQFF.

The chain combines TRBV10-2 with TRBJ2-6; the D call may be TRBD1 or TRBD2 (5 bases each). Germline assignment: CDR1 WSHSY and CDR2 SAAADI. Trimming removed 7 bases at V and 0 bases at J, with 16 bases between. This CDR3 spans 17 amino acids. CDR3 region: CASTTGTASSGANVLTF. CDR3 DNA: TGCGCCAGCACCACCGGGACGGCCAGCTCTGGGGCCAACGTCCTGACTTTC.

This clonotype was counted only a few times. This chain joins TRBV12-3 or TRBV12-4 and TRBJ1-2; no firm D call. CDR3 length equals 13 residues. Between the trimmed V and J ends, which lost 5 bases and 3 bases, there was a span of 10 bases. The CDR3 DNA is TGTGCCAGCAGTCAAAGAGGGCACTATGGCTACACCTTC. As protein: CASSQRGHYGYTF.

This clonotype showed up many times. The chain combines TRBV5-1 with TRBJ2-7; D ambiguous. This CDR3 comprises 14 residues. Trimming took 4 bases from V and 2 from J, leaving 13 bases between them. CDR1 is SGHRS and CDR2 is YFSETQ in the germline V gene. CDR3 protein: CASSVQERAYEQYF. The CDR3 nucleotides read TGCGCCAGCAGCGTCCAGGAGAGAGCCTACGAGCAGTACTTC. The complete variable domain, with remaining parts taken from reference TRBV5-1 and TRBJ2-7, reads KAGVTQTPRYLIKTRGQQVTLSCSPISGHRSVSWYQQTPGQGLQFLFEYFSETQRNKGNFPGRFSGRQFSNSRSEMNVSTLELGDSALYLCASSVQERAYEQYFGPGTRLTVT.

The J gene is TRBJ2-7, the V gene TRBV29-1; TRBD2 aligns across 9 bases. CDR1 and CDR2 from the germline V gene are SQVTM and ANQGSEA. Trimming took 5 bases from V and 5 from J; bases not matched to a gene: 13. The CDR3 has 15 residues. In nucleotides, the CDR3 is TGCAGCGTTAGATTGAGGGTAGCGGGAGACCACGAGCAGTACTTC. The encoded protein is CSVRLRVAGDHEQYF.

This clonotype was seen more than once but under ten times. This rearrangement joins TRBV5-1 to TRBJ2-7; 10 bases agree with TRBD1. In germline, CDR1 is SGHRS, CDR2 YFSETQ. The CDR3 totals 13 residues. V lost 7 bases to trimming and J lost 5 bases; unmatched junction nucleotides: 6. The CDR3 loop is CASAGTGAHEQYF. In DNA, the CDR3 is TGCGCCAGCGCCGGGACAGGGGCCCACGAGCAGTACTTC.